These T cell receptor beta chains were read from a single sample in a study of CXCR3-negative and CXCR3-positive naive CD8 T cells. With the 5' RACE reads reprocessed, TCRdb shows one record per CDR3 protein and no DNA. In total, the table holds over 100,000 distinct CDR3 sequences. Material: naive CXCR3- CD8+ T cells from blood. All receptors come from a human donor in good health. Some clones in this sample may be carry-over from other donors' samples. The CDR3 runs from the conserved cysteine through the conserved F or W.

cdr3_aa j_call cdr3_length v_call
CASSLDVSGDEQFF TRBJ2-1 14 TRBV5-6
CASSHPKGQGANEQYF TRBJ2-7 16 TRBV7-9
CSVGGLSNEQFF TRBJ2-1 12 TRBV29-1
CASSPRPQGSGETQYF TRBJ2-5 16 TRBV7-9
CASSQDVDMTYEQYF TRBJ2-7 15 TRBV7-6
CATSSRTASYEQYF TRBJ2-7 14 TRBV15
CASSLWQGASNQPQHF TRBJ1-5 16 TRBV28
CSATENNEQFF TRBJ2-1 11 TRBV29-1
CASSQDSSGNEQFF TRBJ2-1 14 TRBV4-2
CASSETGLSYNEQFF TRBJ2-1 15 TRBV5-1
CATSRDSGQGADTQYF TRBJ2-3 16 TRBV15
CSVLRSETQYF TRBJ2-5 11 TRBV29-1
CSMAPGQGSNEQFF TRBJ2-1 14 TRBV29-1
CATSERTGYNEQFF TRBJ2-1 14 TRBV24-1
CASSPGTYINREQFF TRBJ2-1 15 TRBV5-1